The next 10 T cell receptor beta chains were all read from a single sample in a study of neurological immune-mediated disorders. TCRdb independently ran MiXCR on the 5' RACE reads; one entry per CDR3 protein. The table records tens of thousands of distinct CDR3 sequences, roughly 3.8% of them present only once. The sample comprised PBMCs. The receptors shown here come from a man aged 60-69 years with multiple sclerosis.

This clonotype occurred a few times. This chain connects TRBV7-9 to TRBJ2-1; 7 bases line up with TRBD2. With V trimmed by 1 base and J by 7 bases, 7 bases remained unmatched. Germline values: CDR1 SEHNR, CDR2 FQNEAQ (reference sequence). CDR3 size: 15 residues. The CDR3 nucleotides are TGTGCCAGCAGCTTAGTGCGGGAGATCGAGAATGAGCAGTTCTTC. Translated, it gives CASSLVREIENEQFF.

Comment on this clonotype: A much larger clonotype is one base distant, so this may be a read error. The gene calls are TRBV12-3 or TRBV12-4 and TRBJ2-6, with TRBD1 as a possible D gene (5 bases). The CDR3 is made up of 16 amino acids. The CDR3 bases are TGTGCCAGCAGTTTGATTAGTGGCTCTGGGGCCAAAGTCCTGACTTTC. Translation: CASSLISGSGAKVLTF.

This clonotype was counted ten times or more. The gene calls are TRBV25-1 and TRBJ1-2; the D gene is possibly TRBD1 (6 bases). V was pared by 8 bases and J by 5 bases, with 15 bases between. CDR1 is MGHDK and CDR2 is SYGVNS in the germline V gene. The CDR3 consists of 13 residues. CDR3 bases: TGTGCCAGCCAGATGCAGGGGAGGTATGGCTACACCTTC. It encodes CASQMQGRYGYTF.

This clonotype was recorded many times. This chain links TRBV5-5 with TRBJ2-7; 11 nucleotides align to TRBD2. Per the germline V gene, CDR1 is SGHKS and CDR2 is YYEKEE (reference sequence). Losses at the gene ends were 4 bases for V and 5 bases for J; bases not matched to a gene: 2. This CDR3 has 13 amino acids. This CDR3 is CASSLAGGDEQYF. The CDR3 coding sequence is TGTGCCAGCAGCCTAGCGGGAGGAGACGAGCAGTACTTC.

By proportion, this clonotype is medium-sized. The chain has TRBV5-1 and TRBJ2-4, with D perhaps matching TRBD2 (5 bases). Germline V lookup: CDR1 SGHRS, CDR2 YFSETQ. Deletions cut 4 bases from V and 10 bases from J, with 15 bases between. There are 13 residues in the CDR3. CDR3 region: CASSPAGGFIQYF. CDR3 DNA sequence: TGCGCCAGCAGCCCGGCAGGAGGTTTTATTCAGTACTTC.

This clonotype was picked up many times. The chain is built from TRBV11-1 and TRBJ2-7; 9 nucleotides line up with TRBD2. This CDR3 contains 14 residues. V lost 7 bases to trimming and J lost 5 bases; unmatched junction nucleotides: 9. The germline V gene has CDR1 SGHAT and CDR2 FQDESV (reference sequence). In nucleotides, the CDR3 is TGTGCCAGCACCCATATTAGCGGGAGCCACGAGCAGTACTTC. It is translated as CASTHISGSHEQYF. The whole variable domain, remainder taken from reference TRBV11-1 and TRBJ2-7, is EAEVAQSPRYKITEKSQAVAFWCDPISGHATLYWYRQILGQGPELLVQFQDESVVDDSQLPKDRFSAERLKGVDSTLKIQPAELGDSAMYLCASTHISGSHEQYFGPGTRLTVT.

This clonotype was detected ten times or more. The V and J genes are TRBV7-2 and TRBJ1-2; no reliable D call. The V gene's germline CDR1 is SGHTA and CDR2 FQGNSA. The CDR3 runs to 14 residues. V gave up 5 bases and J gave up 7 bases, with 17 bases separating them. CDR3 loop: CASSLRDYGGGYTF. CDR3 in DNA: TGTGCCAGCAGCCTCCGGGATTACGGCGGTGGCTACACCTTC.

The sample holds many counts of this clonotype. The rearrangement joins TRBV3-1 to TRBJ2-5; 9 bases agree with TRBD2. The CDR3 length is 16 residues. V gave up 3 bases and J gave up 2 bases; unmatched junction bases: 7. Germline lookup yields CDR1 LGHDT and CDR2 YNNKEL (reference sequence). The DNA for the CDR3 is TGTGCCAGCAGCCAGTTCACCCTAGCGGGACAAGAGACCCAGTACTTC. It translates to CASSQFTLAGQETQYF.

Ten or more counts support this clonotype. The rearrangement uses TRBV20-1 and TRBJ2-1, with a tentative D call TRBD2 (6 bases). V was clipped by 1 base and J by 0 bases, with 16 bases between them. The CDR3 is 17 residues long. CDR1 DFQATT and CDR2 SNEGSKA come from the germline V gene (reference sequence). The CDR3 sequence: CSARVAAGQSSYNEQFF. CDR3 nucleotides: TGCAGTGCTAGAGTCGCAGCGGGTCAAAGCTCCTACAATGAGCAGTTCTTC.

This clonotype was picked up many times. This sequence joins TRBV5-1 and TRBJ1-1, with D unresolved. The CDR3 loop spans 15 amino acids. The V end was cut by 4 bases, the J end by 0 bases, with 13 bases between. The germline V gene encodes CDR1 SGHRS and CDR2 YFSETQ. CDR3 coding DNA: TGCGCCAGCAGCCCCCTGATCGGGGTGAACACTGAAGCTTTCTTT. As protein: CASSPLIGVNTEAFF.